This TCR beta chain emerged from a study of T cell repertoires in aging, cancer and after chemotherapy. Findings of the study overall: Immunological memory after chemotherapy cannot be judged from the repertoire data. Untreated cancer patients had significantly lower blood TCR diversity than age-matched healthy donors. In healthy donors, age-related TCR diversity loss mainly reflected lost richness. Rebound thymic output was suggested by rising median generation probability during chemotherapy in each cancer cohort.

Amplification of TCR beta used genomic DNA extracted from peripheral blood. A mixed TRB-A/B primer pool amplified rearranged TRB by multiplex touch-down PCR. From the multiplex PCR reads, TCRdb called clonotypes with MiXCR, one entry per CDR3 protein. The sample lists a few hundred distinct CDR3 sequences, roughly a third occurring once. By share, this clonotype ranks as large. Its cognate antigen is unknown. Sequenced material: blood. This sequence was found in a human donor with a solid tumor.

The CDR3 nucleotides are TGTGCCAGTAGCTGGCAGTTGAACACCGGGGAGCTGTTTTTT. The encoded protein is CASSWQLNTGELFF. J is TRBJ2-2 and V is TRBV19; D not certain. CDR1 is LNHDA, CDR2 SQIVND, per germline (reference sequence). Trimming took off 6 bases at V and 1 base at J, with 9 bases between the two ends. The CDR3 length is 14 residues. Complete variable domain (other parts from reference TRBV19 and TRBJ2-2): DGGITQSPKYLFRKEGQNVTLSCEQNLNHDAMYWYRQDPGQGLRLIYYSQIVNDFQKGDIAEGYSVSREKKESFPLTVTSAQKNPTAFYLCASSWQLNTGELFFGEGSRLTVL.